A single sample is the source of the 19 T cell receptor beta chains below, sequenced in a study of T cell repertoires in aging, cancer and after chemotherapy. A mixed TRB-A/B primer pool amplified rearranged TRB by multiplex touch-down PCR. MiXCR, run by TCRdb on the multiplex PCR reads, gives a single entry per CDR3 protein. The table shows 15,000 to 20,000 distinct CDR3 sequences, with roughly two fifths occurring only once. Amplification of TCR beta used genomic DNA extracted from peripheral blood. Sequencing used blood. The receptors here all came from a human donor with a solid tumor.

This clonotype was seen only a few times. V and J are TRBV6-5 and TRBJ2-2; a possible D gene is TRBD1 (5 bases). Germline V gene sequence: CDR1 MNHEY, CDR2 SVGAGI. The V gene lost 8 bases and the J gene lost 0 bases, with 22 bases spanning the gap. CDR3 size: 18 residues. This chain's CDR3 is CASLSAAKGIPNTGELFF. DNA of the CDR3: TGTGCCAGCCTTTCAGCCGCCAAGGGGATACCGAACACCGGGGAGCTGTTTTTT.

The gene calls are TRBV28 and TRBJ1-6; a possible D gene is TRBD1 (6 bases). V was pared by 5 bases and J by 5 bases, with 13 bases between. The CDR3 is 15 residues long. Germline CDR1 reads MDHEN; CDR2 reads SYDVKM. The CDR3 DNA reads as TGTGCCAGCAGTGATGGACAGCGGGATAATTCACCCCTCCACTTT. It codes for CASSDGQRDNSPLHF. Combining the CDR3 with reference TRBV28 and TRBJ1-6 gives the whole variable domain DVKVTQSSRYLVKRTGEKVFLECVQDMDHENMFWYRQDPGLGLRLIYFSYDVKMKEKGDIPEGYSVSREKKERFSLILESASTNQTSMYLCASSDGQRDNSPLHFGNGTRLTVT.

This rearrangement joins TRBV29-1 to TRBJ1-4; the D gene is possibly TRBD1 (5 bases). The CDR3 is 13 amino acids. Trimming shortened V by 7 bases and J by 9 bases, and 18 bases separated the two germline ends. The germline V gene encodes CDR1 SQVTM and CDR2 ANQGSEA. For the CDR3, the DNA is TGCAGCGCCGGAGGGGACGGGCGGAAAAAACTGTTTTTT. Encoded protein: CSAGGDGRKKLFF.

In DNA, the CDR3 is TGTGCCATCAGTGAGCCTCTTACCACAGATACGCAGTATTTT. Protein: CAISEPLTTDTQYF. The genes are TRBV10-3 and TRBJ2-3, with D hard to call. The CDR3 spans 14 residues. CDR1 ENHRY and CDR2 SYGVKD come from the germline V gene. Trimming took off 2 bases at V and 2 bases at J, with 8 bases between the two ends.

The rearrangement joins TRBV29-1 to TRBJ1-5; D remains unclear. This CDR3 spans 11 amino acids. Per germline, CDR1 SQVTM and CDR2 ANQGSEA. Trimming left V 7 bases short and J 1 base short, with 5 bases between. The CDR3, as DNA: TGCAGCGACTGGAGCAATCAGCCCCAGCATTTT. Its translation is CSDWSNQPQHF. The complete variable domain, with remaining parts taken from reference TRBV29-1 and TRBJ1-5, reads SAVISQKPSRDICQRGTSLTIQCQVDSQVTMMFWYRQQPGQSLTLIATANQGSEATYESGFVIDKFPISRPNLTFSTLTVSNMSPEDSSIYLCSDWSNQPQHFGDGTRLSIL.

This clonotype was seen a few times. CDR3: CAWTTAGWSEQFF. The CDR3 DNA reads as TGTGCCTGGACTACCGCCGGTTGGAGTGAGCAGTTCTTC. The rearrangement joins TRBV30 to TRBJ2-1; D unresolved. The CDR3 loop spans 13 amino acids. Trimming took 4 bases from V and 9 from J, leaving 16 bases between them. Germline CDR1 and CDR2: GTSNPN and SVGIG (reference sequence).

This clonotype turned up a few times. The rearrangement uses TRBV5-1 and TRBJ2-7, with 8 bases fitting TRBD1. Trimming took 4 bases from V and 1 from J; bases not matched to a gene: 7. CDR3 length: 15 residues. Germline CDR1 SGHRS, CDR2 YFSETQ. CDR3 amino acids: CASSPTGGTSYEQYF. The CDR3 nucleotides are TGCGCCAGCAGCCCTACAGGGGGAACTTCCTACGAGCAGTACTTC.

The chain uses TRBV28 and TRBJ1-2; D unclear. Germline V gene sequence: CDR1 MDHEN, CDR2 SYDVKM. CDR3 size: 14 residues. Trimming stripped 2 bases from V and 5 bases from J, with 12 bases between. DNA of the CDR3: TGTGCCAGCAGTTTAGCGACCAGTTGGTATGGCTACACCTTC. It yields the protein CASSLATSWYGYTF.

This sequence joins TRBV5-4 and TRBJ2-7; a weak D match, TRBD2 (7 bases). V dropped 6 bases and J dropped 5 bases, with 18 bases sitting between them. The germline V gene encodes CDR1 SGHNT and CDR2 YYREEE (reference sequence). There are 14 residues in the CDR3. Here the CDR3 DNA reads TGTGCCAGCAACCTGGGGGGGGCAGAACACGAGCAGTACTTC. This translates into CASNLGGAEHEQYF. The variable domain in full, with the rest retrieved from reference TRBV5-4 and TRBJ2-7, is ETGVTQSPTHLIKTRGQQVTLRCSSQSGHNTVSWYQQALGQGPQFIFQYYREEENGRGNFPPRFSGLQFPNYSSELNVNALELDDSALYLCASNLGGAEHEQYFGPGTRLTVT.

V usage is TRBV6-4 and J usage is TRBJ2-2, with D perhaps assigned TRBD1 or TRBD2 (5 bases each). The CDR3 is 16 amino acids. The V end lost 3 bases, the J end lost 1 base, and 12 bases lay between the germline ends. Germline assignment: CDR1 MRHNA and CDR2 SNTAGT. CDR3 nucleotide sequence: TGTGCCAGCAGTGATACCGGGACCAAGAACACCGGGGAGCTGTTTTTT. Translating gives CASSDTGTKNTGELFF.

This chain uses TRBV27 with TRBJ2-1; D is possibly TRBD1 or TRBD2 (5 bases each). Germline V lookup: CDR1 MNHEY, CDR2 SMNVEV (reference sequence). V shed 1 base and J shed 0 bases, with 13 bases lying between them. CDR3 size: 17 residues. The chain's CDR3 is CASSLWGSGSSYNEQFF. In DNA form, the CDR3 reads TGTGCCAGCAGTTTATGGGGCAGCGGCAGCTCCTACAATGAGCAGTTCTTC.

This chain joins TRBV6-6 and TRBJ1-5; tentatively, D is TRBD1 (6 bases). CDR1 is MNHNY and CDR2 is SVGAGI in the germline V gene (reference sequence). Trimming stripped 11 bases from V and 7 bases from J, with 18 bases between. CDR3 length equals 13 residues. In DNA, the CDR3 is TGTGCCGTCAAAGCACAGGGTCACCAGCCCCAGCATTTT. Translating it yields CAVKAQGHQPQHF.

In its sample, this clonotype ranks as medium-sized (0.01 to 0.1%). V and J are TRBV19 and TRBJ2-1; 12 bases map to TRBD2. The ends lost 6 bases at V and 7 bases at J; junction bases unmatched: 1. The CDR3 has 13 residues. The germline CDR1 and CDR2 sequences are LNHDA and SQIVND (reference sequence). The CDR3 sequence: CASSGTSGNEQFF. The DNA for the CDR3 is TGTGCCAGTAGCGGGACTAGCGGGAATGAGCAGTTCTTC. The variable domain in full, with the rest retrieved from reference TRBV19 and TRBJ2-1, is DGGITQSPKYLFRKEGQNVTLSCEQNLNHDAMYWYRQDPGQGLRLIYYSQIVNDFQKGDIAEGYSVSREKKESFPLTVTSAQKNPTAFYLCASSGTSGNEQFFGPGTRLTVL.

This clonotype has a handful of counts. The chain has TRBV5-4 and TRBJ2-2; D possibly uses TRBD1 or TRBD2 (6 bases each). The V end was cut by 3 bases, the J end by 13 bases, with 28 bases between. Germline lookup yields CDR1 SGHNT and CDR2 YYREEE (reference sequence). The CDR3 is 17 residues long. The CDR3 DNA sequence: TGTGCCAGCAGCTCTGCTATGGGGGGAGGACAGCCCCTTGGGCTGTTTTTT. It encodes CASSSAMGGGQPLGLFF.

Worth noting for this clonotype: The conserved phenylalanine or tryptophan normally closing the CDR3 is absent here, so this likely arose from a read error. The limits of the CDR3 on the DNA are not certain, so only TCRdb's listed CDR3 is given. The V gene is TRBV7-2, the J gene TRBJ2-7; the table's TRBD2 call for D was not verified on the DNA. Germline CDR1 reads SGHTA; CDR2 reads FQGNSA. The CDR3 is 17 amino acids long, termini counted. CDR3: CASSPRLAGGPGYEKYG.

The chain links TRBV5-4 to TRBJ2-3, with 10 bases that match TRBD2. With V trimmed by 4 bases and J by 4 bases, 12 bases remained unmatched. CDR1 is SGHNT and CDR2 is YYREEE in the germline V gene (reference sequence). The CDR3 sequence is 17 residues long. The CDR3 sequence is CASSPGAGSGGSDTQYF. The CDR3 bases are TGTGCCAGCAGCCCGGGGGCGGGTAGCGGGGGGTCAGATACGCAGTATTTT.

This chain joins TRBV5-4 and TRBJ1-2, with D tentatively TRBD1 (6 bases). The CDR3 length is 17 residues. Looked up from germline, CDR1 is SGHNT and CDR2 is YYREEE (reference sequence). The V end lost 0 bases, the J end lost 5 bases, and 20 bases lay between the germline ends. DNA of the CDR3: TGTGCCAGCAGCTTGGATACCAGGGGAGGGTCAGGGTATGGCTACACCTTC. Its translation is CASSLDTRGGSGYGYTF. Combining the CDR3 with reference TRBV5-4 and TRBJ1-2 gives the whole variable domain ETGVTQSPTHLIKTRGQQVTLRCSSQSGHNTVSWYQQALGQGPQFIFQYYREEENGRGNFPPRFSGLQFPNYSSELNVNALELDDSALYLCASSLDTRGGSGYGYTFGSGTRLTVV.

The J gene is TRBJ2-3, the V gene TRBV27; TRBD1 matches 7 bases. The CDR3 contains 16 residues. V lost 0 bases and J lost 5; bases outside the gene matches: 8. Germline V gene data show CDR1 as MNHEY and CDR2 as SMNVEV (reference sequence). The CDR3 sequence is CASSLSVKGAVDTQYF. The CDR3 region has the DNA TGTGCCAGCAGTTTATCGGTGAAGGGGGCAGTAGATACGCAGTATTTT.

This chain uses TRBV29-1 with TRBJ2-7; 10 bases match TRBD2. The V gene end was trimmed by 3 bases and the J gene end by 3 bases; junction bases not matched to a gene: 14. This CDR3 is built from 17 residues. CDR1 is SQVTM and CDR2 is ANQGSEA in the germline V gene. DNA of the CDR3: TGCAGCGTTGAGGGGATCCGGGCAGCGGGAGGGCTCTACGAGCAGTACTTC. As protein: CSVEGIRAAGGLYEQYF.